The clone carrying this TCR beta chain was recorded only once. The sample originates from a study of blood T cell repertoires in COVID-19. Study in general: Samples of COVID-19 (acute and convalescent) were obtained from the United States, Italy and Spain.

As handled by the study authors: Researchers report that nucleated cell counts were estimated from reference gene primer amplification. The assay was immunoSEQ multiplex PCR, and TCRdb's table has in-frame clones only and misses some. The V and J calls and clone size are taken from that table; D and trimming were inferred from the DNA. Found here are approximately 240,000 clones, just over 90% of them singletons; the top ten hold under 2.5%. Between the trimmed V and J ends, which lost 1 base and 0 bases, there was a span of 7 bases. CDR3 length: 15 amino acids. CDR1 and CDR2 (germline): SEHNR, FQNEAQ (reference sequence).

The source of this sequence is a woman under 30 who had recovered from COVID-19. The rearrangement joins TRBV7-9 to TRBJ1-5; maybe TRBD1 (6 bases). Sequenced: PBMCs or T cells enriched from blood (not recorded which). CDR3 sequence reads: CASSLDRDSNQPQHF. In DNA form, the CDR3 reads TGTGCCAGCAGCTTAGACAGGGATAGCAATCAGCCCCAGCATTTT.